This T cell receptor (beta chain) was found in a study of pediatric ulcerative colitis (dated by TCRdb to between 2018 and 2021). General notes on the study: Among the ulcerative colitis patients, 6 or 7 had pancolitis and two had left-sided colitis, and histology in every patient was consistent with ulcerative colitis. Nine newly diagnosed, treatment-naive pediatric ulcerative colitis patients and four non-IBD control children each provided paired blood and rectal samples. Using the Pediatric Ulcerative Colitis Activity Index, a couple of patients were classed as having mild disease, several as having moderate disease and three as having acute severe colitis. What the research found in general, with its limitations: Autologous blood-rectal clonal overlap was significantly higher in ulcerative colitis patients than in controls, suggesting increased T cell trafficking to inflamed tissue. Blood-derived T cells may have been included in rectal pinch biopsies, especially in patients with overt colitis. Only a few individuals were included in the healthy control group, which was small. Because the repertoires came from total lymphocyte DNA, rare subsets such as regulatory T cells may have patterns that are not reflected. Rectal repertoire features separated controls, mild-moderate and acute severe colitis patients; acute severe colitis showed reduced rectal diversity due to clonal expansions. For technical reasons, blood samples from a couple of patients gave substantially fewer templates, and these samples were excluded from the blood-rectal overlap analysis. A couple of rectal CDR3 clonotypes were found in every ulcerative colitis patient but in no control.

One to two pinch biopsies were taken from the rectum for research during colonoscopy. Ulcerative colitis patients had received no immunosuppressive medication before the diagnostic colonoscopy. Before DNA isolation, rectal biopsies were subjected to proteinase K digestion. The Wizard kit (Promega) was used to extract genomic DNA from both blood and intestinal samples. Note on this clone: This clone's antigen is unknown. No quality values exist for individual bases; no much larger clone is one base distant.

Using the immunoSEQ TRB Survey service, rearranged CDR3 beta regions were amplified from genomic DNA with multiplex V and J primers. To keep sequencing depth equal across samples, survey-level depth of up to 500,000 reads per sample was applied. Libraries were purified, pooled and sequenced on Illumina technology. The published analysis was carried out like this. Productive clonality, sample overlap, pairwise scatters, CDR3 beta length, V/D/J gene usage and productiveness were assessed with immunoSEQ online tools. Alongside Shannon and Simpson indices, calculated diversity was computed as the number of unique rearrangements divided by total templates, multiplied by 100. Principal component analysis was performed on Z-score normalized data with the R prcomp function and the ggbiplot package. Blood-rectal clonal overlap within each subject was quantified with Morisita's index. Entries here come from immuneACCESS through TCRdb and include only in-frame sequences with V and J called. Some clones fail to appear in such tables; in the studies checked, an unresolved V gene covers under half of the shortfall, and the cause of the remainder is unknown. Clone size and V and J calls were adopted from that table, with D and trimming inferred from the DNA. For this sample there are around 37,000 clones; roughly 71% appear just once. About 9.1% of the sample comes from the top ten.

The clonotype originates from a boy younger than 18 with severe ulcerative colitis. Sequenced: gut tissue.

The CDR3 reads as follows: CASSQESPGQMYEQYF. The DNA sequence follows: TGTGCCAGCAGCCAAGAAAGTCCGGGACAGATGTACGAGCAGTACTTC. Rearrangement joined TRBV4-2 to TRBJ2-7; 7 middle bases align to TRBD1. Trimming removed 0 bases from V and 4 bases from J; the gene matches leave 9 bases unexplained. Including the terminal cysteine and phenylalanine, the CDR3 comprises 16 residues. Solely the CDR3 DNA is kept, with 48 bases framed from the first base. Reading the germline V gene gives CDR1 LGHNA and CDR2 YNFKEQ.